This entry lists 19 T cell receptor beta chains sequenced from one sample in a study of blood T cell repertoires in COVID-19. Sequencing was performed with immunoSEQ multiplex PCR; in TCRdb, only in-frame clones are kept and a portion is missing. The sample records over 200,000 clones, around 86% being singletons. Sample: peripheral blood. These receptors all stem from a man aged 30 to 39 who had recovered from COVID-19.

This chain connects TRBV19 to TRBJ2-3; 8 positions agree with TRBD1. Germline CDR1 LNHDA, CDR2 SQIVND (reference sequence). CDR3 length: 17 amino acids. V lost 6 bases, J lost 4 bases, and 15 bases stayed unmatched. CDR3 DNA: TGTGCCAGTAGACGGGCCAGGGGGCGCTTGAAGTCAGATACGCAGTATTTT. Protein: CASRRARGRLKSDTQYF.

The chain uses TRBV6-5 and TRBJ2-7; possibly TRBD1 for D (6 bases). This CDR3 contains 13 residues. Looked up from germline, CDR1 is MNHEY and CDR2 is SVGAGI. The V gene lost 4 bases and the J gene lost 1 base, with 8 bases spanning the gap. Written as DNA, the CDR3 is TGTGCCAGCAGTTCCGGACAGTCCTACGAGCAGTACTTC. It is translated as CASSSGQSYEQYF.

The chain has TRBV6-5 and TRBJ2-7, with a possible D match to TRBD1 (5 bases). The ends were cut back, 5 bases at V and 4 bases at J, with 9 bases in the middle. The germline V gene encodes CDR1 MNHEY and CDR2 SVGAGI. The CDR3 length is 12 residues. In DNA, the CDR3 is TGTGCCAGCAGTCGGACACTTTACGAGCAGTACTTC. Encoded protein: CASSRTLYEQYF.

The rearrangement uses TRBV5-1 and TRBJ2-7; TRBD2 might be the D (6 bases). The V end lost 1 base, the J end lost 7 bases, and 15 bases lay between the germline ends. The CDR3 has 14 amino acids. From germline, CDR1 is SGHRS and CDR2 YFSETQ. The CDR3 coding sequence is TGCGCCAGCAGCTTGACTAGCAGTCCTACGGAGCAGTACTTC. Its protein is CASSLTSSPTEQYF.

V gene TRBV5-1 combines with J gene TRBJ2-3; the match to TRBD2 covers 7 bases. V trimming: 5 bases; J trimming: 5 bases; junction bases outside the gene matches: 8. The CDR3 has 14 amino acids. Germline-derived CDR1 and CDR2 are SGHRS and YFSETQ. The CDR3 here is CASRARPGGDTQYF. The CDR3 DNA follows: TGCGCCAGCAGAGCCAGGCCGGGGGGAGATACGCAGTATTTT.

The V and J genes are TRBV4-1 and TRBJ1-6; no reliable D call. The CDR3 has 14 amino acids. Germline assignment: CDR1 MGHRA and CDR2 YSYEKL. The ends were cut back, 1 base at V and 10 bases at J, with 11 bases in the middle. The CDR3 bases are TGCGCCAGCAGCCAAGGAGGGAGAGGCTCACCCCTCCACTTT. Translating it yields CASSQGGRGSPLHF.

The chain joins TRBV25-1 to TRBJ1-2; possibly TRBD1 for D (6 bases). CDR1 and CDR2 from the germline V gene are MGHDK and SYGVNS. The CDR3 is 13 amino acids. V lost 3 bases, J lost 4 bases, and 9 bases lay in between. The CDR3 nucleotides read TGTGCCAGCAGTGACCAGGGGACCTATGGCTACACCTTC. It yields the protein CASSDQGTYGYTF.

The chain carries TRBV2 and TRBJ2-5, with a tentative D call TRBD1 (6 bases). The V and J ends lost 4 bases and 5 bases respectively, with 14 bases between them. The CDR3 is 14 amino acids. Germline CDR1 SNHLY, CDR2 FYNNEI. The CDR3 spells CASSAQGSWETQYF. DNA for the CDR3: TGTGCCAGCAGTGCCCAGGGGTCATGGGAGACCCAGTACTTC.

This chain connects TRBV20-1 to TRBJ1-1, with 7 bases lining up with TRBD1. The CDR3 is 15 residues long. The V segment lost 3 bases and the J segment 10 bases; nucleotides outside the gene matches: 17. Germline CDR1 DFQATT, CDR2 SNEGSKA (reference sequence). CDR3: CSASGQESTKHGAFF. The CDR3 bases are TGCAGTGCTAGTGGACAGGAATCAACCAAACATGGAGCTTTCTTT.

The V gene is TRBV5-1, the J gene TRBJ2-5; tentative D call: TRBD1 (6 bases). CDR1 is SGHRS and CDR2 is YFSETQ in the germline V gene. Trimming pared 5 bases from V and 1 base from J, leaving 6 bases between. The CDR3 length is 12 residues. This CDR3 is CASRDSQETQYF. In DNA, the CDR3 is TGCGCCAGCAGGGACAGCCAAGAGACCCAGTACTTC.

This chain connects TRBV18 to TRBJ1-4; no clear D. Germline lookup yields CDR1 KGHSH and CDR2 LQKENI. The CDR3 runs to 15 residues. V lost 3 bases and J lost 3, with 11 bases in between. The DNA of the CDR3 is TGTGCCAGCTCACCTAGCTTTTCCCCTAATGAAAAACTGTTTTTT. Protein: CASSPSFSPNEKLFF.

This chain's CDR3 is CASTVGLAVNRDF. DNA for the CDR3: TGTGCCAGCACAGTCGGACTAGCGGTGAATCGGGACTTC. The rearrangement uses TRBV21-1 and TRBJ2-7; the table's D call, TRBD2, has no DNA check behind it. TRBV21-1 is tagged as a pseudogene. This CDR3 spans 13 amino acids.

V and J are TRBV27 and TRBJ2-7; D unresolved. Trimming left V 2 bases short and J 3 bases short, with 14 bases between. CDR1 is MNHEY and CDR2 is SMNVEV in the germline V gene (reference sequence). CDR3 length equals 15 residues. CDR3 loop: CASSLDRSPIYEQYF. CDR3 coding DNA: TGTGCCAGCAGTTTAGATAGGAGTCCTATCTACGAGCAGTACTTC.

CDR3 bases: TGTGCCAGCAGTTATAACGACAGATATGGCTACACCTTC. Protein sequence: CASSYNDRYGYTF. The rearrangement links TRBV6-5 to TRBJ1-2, with a tentative D call TRBD1 (5 bases). Trimming removed 3 bases at V and 5 bases at J, with 10 bases between. Looked up from germline, CDR1 is MNHEY and CDR2 is SVGAGI. The CDR3 consists of 13 residues.

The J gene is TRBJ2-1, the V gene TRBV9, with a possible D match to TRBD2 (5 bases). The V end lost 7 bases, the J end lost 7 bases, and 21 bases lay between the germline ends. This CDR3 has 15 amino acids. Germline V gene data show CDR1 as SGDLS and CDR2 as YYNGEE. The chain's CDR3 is CASPPDEGRINEQFF. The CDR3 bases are TGTGCCAGCCCACCGGATGAGGGAAGGATAAATGAGCAGTTCTTC.

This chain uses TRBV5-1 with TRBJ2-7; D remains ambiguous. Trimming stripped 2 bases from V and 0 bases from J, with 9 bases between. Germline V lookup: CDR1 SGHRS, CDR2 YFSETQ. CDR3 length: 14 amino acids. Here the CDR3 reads CASSFTRSSYEQYF. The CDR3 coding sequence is TGCGCCAGCAGCTTCACACGCTCCTCCTACGAGCAGTACTTC.

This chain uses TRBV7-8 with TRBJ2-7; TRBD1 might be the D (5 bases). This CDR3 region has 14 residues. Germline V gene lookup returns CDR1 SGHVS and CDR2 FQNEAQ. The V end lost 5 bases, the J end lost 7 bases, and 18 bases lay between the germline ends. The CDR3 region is CASSPGSSGAEQYF. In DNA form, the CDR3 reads TGTGCCAGCAGCCCCGGCTCTTCTGGGGCAGAGCAGTACTTC.

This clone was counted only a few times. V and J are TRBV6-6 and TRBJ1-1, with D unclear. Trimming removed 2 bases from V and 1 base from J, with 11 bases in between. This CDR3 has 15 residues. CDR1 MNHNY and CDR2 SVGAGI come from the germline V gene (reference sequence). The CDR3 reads CASSYPGSSNTEAFF. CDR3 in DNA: TGTGCCAGCAGTTACCCCGGGTCATCGAACACTGAAGCTTTCTTT.

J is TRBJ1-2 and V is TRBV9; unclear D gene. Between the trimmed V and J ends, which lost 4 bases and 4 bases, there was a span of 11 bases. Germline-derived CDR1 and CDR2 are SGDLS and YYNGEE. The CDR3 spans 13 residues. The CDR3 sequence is CASSPREGYGYTF. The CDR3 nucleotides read TGTGCCAGCAGCCCCCGGGAAGGCTATGGCTACACCTTC.